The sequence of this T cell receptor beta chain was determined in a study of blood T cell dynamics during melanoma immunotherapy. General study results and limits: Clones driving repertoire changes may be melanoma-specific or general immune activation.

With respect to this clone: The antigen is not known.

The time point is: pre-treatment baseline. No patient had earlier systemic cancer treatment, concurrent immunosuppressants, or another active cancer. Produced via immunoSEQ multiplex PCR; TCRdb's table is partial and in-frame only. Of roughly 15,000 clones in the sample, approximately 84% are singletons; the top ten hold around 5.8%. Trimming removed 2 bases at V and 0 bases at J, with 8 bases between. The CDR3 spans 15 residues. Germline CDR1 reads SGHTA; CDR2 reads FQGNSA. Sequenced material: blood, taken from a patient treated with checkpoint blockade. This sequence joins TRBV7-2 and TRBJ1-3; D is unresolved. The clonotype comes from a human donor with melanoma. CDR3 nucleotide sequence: TGTGCCAGCAGCTTAAGACGGAACTCTGGAAACACCATATATTTT. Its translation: CASSLRRNSGNTIYF. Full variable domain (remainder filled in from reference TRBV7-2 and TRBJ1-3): GAGVSQSPSNKVTEKGKDVELRCDPISGHTALYWYRQSLGQGLEFLIYFQGNSAPDKSGLPSDRFSAERTGGSVSTLTIQRTQQEDSAVYLCASSLRRNSGNTIYFGEGSWLTVV.